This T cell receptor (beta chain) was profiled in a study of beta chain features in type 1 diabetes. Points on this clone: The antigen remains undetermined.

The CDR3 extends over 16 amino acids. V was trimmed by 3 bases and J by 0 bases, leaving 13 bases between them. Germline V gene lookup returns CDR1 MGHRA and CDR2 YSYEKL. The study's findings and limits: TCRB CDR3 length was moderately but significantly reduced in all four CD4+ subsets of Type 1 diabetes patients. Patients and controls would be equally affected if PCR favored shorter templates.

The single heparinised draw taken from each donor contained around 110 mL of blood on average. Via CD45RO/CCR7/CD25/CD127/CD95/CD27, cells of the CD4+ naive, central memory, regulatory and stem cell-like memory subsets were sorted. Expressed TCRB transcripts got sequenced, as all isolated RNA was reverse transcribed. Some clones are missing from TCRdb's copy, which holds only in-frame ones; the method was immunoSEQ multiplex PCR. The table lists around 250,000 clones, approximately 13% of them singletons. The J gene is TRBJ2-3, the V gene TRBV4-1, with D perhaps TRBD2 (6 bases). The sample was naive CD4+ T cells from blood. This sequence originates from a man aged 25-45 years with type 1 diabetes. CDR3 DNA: TGCGCCAGCAGCCAGCCAGTAGCGGCTAGCACAGATACGCAGTATTTT. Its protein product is CASSQPVAASTDTQYF.